The rows below give T cell receptor beta chains drawn from one sample of a study of T cell responses to AZD1222 COVID-19 vaccine. Clones were read by immunoSEQ multiplex PCR, and TCRdb kept only the in-frame ones, dropping some. The sample consists of more than 50,000 clones, approximately 85% of them appearing once. The sample was peripheral blood, taken on day 0 of MenACWY control vaccination. These receptor sequences come from an adult in good health. The CDR3 runs from the conserved cysteine through the conserved F or W. Rows give clone size only sometimes, using once, few, many, or a class for an expanded clone.

abundance: few
v_gene: TRBV2
j_gene: TRBJ2-2
CDR3aa: CASSGTGGELFF

abundance: NA
v_gene: TRBV7-9
j_gene: TRBJ1-2
CDR3aa: CASSPRTSGYTF

abundance: NA
v_gene: TRBV2
j_gene: TRBJ2-2
CDR3aa: CARRQANTGELFF

abundance: NA
v_gene: TRBV29-1
j_gene: TRBJ1-2
CDR3aa: CSVEGVAGIGYTF

abundance: NA
v_gene: TRBV28
j_gene: TRBJ2-6
CDR3aa: CASSLDRGTGANVLTF

abundance: NA
v_gene: TRBV28
j_gene: TRBJ1-5
CDR3aa: CASSLGVQPQHF

abundance: NA
v_gene: TRBV5-1
j_gene: TRBJ1-1
CDR3aa: CASSLGDIMNTEAFF

abundance: NA
v_gene: TRBV4-1
j_gene: TRBJ1-2
CDR3aa: CASSQVDGDANYGYTF

abundance: once
v_gene: TRBV2
j_gene: TRBJ1-3
CDR3aa: CASRDLGLGGNTIYF

abundance: NA
v_gene: TRBV19
j_gene: TRBJ1-5
CDR3aa: CASSSQGGNQPQHF

abundance: NA
v_gene: TRBV2
j_gene: TRBJ1-1
CDR3aa: CASKDRLNTEAFF

abundance: NA
v_gene: TRBV28
j_gene: TRBJ2-6
CDR3aa: CASSQISGANVLTF

abundance: NA
v_gene: TRBV7-8
j_gene: TRBJ2-1
CDR3aa: CASSRTGRGDNEQFF

abundance: once
v_gene: TRBV11-1
j_gene: TRBJ1-1
CDR3aa: CASSDRGWGTEAFF

abundance: once
v_gene: TRBV28
j_gene: TRBJ1-1
CDR3aa: CASSLRRAPTEAFF

abundance: NA
v_gene: TRBV2
j_gene: TRBJ1-3
CDR3aa: CASSEGGSRNTIYF

abundance: few
v_gene: TRBV7-2
j_gene: TRBJ1-3
CDR3aa: CASSLAGGYSGNTIYF

abundance: NA
v_gene: TRBV2
j_gene: TRBJ1-5
CDR3aa: CASRTPATDQPQHF

abundance: NA
v_gene: TRBV2
j_gene: TRBJ1-2
CDR3aa: CASREQGARNGYTF

abundance: NA
v_gene: TRBV27
j_gene: TRBJ1-2
CDR3aa: CASSLSSEGSGYTF

abundance: NA
v_gene: TRBV5-4
j_gene: TRBJ2-1
CDR3aa: CASSVLFNEQFF

abundance: NA
v_gene: TRBV2
j_gene: TRBJ2-7
CDR3aa: CASSARGTSYEQYF

abundance: NA
v_gene: TRBV30
j_gene: TRBJ1-1
CDR3aa: CAWSPFLVDMNTEAFF

abundance: NA
v_gene: TRBV5-1
j_gene: TRBJ2-3
CDR3aa: CASSLVPGDGTDTQYF

abundance: few
v_gene: TRBV30
j_gene: TRBJ1-2
CDR3aa: CAWRGRDRGTGGYTF

abundance: NA
v_gene: TRBV18
j_gene: TRBJ1-5
CDR3aa: CASSPGAGNQPQHF

abundance: NA
v_gene: TRBV7-9
j_gene: TRBJ2-3
CDR3aa: CASSPPGLGGDTQYF

abundance: NA
v_gene: TRBV7-2
j_gene: TRBJ2-6
CDR3aa: CASSPNGVDGANVLTF

abundance: few
v_gene: TRBV7-2
j_gene: TRBJ2-7
CDR3aa: CASSLGARQYF

abundance: NA
v_gene: TRBV6-5
j_gene: TRBJ1-5
CDR3aa: CASTTGYNQPQHF

abundance: NA
v_gene: TRBV19
j_gene: TRBJ1-5
CDR3aa: CASSIDRGSNQPQHF

abundance: NA
v_gene: TRBV7-8
j_gene: TRBJ2-5
CDR3aa: CASSRAVGETQYF

abundance: NA
v_gene: TRBV6-5
j_gene: TRBJ2-7
CDR3aa: CASSRGQEYEQYF

abundance: NA
v_gene: TRBV19
j_gene: TRBJ1-1
CDR3aa: CASTSGRLNTEAFF

abundance: NA
v_gene: TRBV7-9
j_gene: TRBJ2-2
CDR3aa: CASSLVPLAGDTGELFF

abundance: once
v_gene: TRBV5-1
j_gene: TRBJ2-3
CDR3aa: CASSLEGRVSTDTQYF

abundance: few
v_gene: TRBV15
j_gene: TRBJ1-6
CDR3aa: CATSRGYNSPLHF

abundance: medium-sized
v_gene: TRBV19
j_gene: TRBJ1-2
CDR3aa: CASSPSANYGYTF

abundance: medium-sized
v_gene: TRBV5-1
j_gene: TRBJ2-1
CDR3aa: CASSLYDSSYNEQFF

abundance: NA
v_gene: TRBV19
j_gene: TRBJ1-2
CDR3aa: CASSIGTAGYTF

abundance: NA
v_gene: TRBV3-1/TRBV3-2
j_gene: TRBJ1-2
CDR3aa: CASSQGGAHYGYTF

abundance: few
v_gene: TRBV19
j_gene: TRBJ2-1
CDR3aa: CASSTPGQGSGEQFF

abundance: NA
v_gene: TRBV5-1
j_gene: TRBJ1-3
CDR3aa: CASSLGDTGNTIYF

abundance: few
v_gene: TRBV9
j_gene: TRBJ1-2
CDR3aa: CASSVGGGTGANYGYTF